Here is one T cell receptor (beta chain) with its context. As yet, its antigen is unknown. These data are taken from a study of T cell responses to AZD1222 COVID-19 vaccine. Study-level points and caveats: Donors skewed white British and female; clonal diversity was possibly underestimated.

This CDR3 spans 16 amino acids. J gave up 5 bases and V 1 base, and 8 bases lay outside the gene matches. From germline, CDR1 is SGHVS and CDR2 FNYEAQ. Assay used: immunoSEQ multiplex PCR; TCRdb lists only in-frame clones, some missing. The data show 100,000 or so clones, with just under 90% seen just once and approximately 3.3% held by the top ten. The sequence came from an adult in good health. The chain uses TRBV7-6 and TRBJ1-5; 7 bases are shared with TRBD1. Sequencing used peripheral blood, obtained on day 0 of AZD1222 vaccination. The CDR3 loop reads CASSLGGDRRYQPQHF. In DNA form, the CDR3 reads TGTGCCAGCAGCTTAGGGGGGGACAGACGATATCAGCCCCAGCATTTT.